The 31 T cell receptor delta chains in this list originate from one sample, sequenced in a study of Vδ1+ human thymocytes. Study-level points and caveats: Thymic TRG and TRD repertoires appeared highly polyclonal, with Gaussian CDR3 length distributions.

Sequences come from RNA converted to cDNA by reverse transcription. Multiplex PCR used pooled V-gene forward primers and a constant-region reverse primer to amplify CDR3s. TCRdb reprocessed the multiplex PCR reads using CATT. The sample holds about 58,000 delta-chain clones, roughly 16% seen once. These receptors lack a known antigen. Material: Vdelta1+ gamma-delta thymocytes from the thymus. The subset here: FACS-sorted CD3+ TCRalphabeta- TCRVdelta1+ TCRVdelta2- thymocytes. Receptor source: a girl under three years old who had congenital heart surgery.

The rearrangement links TRDV1 to TRDJ1, with 9 bases identical to TRDD3. Trimming cost V 2 bases and J 0 bases; bases outside gene matches: 22. Germline CDR1 reads TSWWSYY; CDR2 reads QGS. The CDR3 runs to 22 residues. CDR3 DNA: TGTGCTCTTGGGGAATGTCTATTCCATTCTGATACTGGGGGACTTTACACCGATAAACTCATCTTT. Translated: CALGECLFHSDTGGLYTDKLIF.

In its sample, this clone ranks as medium-sized. The sample has other DNA sequences that encode this CDR3 too. This chain uses TRAV29/DV5 with TRDJ1; D gene uncertain. Germline V lookup: CDR1 NSMFDY, CDR2 ISSIKDK. With 1 base removed from V and 9 bases from J, the gap between germline ends came to 16 bases. The CDR3 runs 13 residues. The CDR3 sequence is CAASPGRNNQLIF. The CDR3 nucleotides read TGTGCAGCAAGCCCCGGGAGGAATAATCAACTCATCTTT.

The rearrangement joins TRDV1 to TRDJ1; D might be TRDD2 or TRDD3, each matching 7 bases. CDR3 size: 18 residues. The germline V gene has CDR1 TSWWSYY and CDR2 QGS. V lost 2 bases and J 11 bases, leaving 30 bases between the germline ends. CDR3 sequence (DNA): TGTGCTCTTGGGGAAGAACTACTTCCTATAACCTACTGGGGAGGGCTCATCTTT. Translating it yields CALGEELLPITYWGGLIF.

The chain has TRDV1 and TRDJ1; maybe TRDD2 (5 bases). The CDR3 has 22 residues. The V and J ends lost 2 bases and 0 bases respectively, with 31 bases between them. Germline CDR1 and CDR2: TSWWSYY and QGS. Here the CDR3 DNA reads TGTGCTCTTGGGGAAGTCGGCCCTATCCGGGTAGAATGGGCCTACTACACCGATAAACTCATCTTT. Protein product: CALGEVGPIRVEWAYYTDKLIF.

This clone was picked up a small number of times. The chain has TRDV1 and TRDJ1, with 11 bases lining up with TRDD3. V was clipped by 8 bases and J by 5 bases; unmatched bases: 7. The germline CDR1 and CDR2 sequences are TSWWSYY and QGS. The CDR3 has 14 residues. As DNA, the CDR3 is TGTGCTCTTTCGTCTGGGGGATACAAAGATAAACTCATCTTT. Protein product: CALSSGGYKDKLIF.

Of note for this clone: At one end, the junction sequence differs from germline, possibly due to a read error. V is TRDV1 and J is TRDJ1; D may be TRDD2 or TRDD3 (5 bases each). There are 23 residues in the CDR3. Germline V gene sequence: CDR1 TSWWSYY, CDR2 QGS. Here the CDR3 DNA reads TGTGCTGTTGGATCACCCTGGGCCCTTCGCGGGTACTCGGGGCCTCAGGGCACCGATAAACTCATCTTT. The encoded protein is CAVGSPWALRGYSGPQGTDKLIF.

The V and J genes are TRDV1 and TRDJ1; TRDD2 might be the D (6 bases). The CDR3 runs to 17 residues. The V end lost 0 bases, the J end lost 2 bases, and 16 bases lay between the germline ends. Germline assignment: CDR1 TSWWSYY and CDR2 QGS. The CDR3 region is CALGELAFPTATDKLIF. The DNA of the CDR3 is TGTGCTCTTGGGGAACTGGCCTTCCCAACCGCTACCGATAAACTCATCTTT.

The J gene is TRDJ1, the V gene TRDV1, with D possibly matching TRDD3 (5 bases). In germline, CDR1 is TSWWSYY, CDR2 QGS. This CDR3 comprises 16 residues. Deletions cut 4 bases from V and 1 base from J, with 16 bases between. The CDR3 bases are TGTGCTCTTGGGGGGGGAGGGATGAACCCCACCGATAAACTCATCTTT. It specifies CALGGGGMNPTDKLIF.

The chain couples TRDV1 to TRDJ1, with 9 bases aligning to TRDD2. CDR3 size: 21 residues. With 2 bases clipped from V and 0 bases from J, the junction kept 19 bases outside the gene matches. Germline CDR1 is TSWWSYY and CDR2 is QGS. The CDR3 is CALGEVPSFLLGEKYTDKLIF. The CDR3 coding sequence is TGTGCTCTTGGGGAAGTTCCTTCCTTCCTACTGGGTGAGAAGTACACCGATAAACTCATCTTT.

A remark on this clone: A clone one base away is much larger, so this may be a read error. This sample includes further DNA sequences coding for the same CDR3. This sequence joins TRDV2 and TRDJ1; 10 nucleotides line up with TRDD3. Germline V gene lookup returns CDR1 GEAIGNYY and CDR2 EKD. The length of the CDR3 is 18 residues. The CDR3: CACDPAGGGYAHTDKLIF. For the CDR3, the DNA is TGTGCCTGTGACCCCGCCGGGGGGGGATACGCCCACACCGATAAACTCATCTTC.

V and J are TRDV1 and TRDJ1, with 9 bases that match TRDD3. V shed 1 base and J 0 bases; nucleotides not matched to a gene: 15. Germline V gene lookup returns CDR1 TSWWSYY and CDR2 QGS. The CDR3 sequence is 20 residues long. The CDR3: CALGEPHFMGIRPYTDKLIF. The DNA of the CDR3 is TGTGCTCTTGGGGAACCGCACTTTATGGGGATACGCCCGTACACCGATAAACTCATCTTT.

This rearrangement joins TRDV1 to TRDJ1; 10 nucleotides line up with TRDD3. Germline values: CDR1 TSWWSYY, CDR2 QGS. The CDR3 contains 19 residues. The junction had 15 bases not matched to a gene; V was cut back by 2 bases and J by 3 bases. CDR3: CALGETNPTTGGSPDKLIF. In nucleotides, the CDR3 is TGTGCTCTTGGGGAAACCAACCCGACCACTGGGGGATCCCCCGATAAACTCATCTTT.

This clone has a handful of counts. This chain joins TRDV1 and TRDJ1; TRDD2 or TRDD3 may be the D gene (6 bases each). V was cut by 0 bases and J by 0 bases, with 29 bases left in between. Germline CDR1 and CDR2: TSWWSYY and QGS. The CDR3 has 22 residues. CDR3 region: CALGELVHPTRLGIGYTDKLIF. The CDR3 region has the DNA TGTGCTCTTGGGGAACTGGTGCATCCTACTAGGCTGGGGATCGGGTACACCGATAAACTCATCTTT.

This clone showed up just a few times. V gene TRDV2 combines with J gene TRDJ1, with 8 bases matching TRDD3. The CDR3 has 17 amino acids. The V segment lost 3 bases and the J segment 0 bases; nucleotides outside the gene matches: 11. Germline CDR1 reads GEAIGNYY; CDR2 reads EKD. This CDR3 reads CACDADPYWGYTDKLIF. CDR3 coding DNA: TGTGCCTGTGACGCCGACCCATACTGGGGGTACACCGATAAACTCATCTTT.

There are a few counts of this clone. The V and J genes are TRDV1 and TRDJ1, with 13 bases fitting TRDD3. Germline V gene data show CDR1 as TSWWSYY and CDR2 as QGS. The ends lost 4 bases at V and 5 bases at J; junction bases unmatched: 28. This CDR3 spans 23 amino acids. As DNA, the CDR3 is TGTGCTCTTGGGGGGTCGTTCGTTAATCATCCAAGCCTACTGGGGGATACGGGGGATAAACTCATCTTT. This gives the protein CALGGSFVNHPSLLGDTGDKLIF.

The chain joins TRDV1 to TRDJ1, with D unresolved. This CDR3 is 16 amino acids long. Germline V gene lookup returns CDR1 TSWWSYY and CDR2 QGS. Trimming removed 2 bases at V and 4 bases at J, with 17 bases between. CDR3 sequence reads: CALGEFSPSGGDKLIF. CDR3 nucleotide sequence: TGTGCTCTTGGGGAATTCTCCCCCTCAGGCGGCGATAAACTCATCTTT.

This clone occurred a few times. The chain employs TRDV1 and TRDJ1; the D gene is possibly TRDD3 (6 bases). V shed 4 bases and J shed 4 bases, with 19 bases lying between them. CDR3 length equals 16 residues. Looked up from germline, CDR1 is TSWWSYY and CDR2 is QGS. Here the CDR3 DNA reads TGTGCTCTTGGGGGCTCCCGCTGGGGATCCCACGATAAACTCATCTTT. This translates into CALGGSRWGSHDKLIF.

This clone occurred a few times. The rearrangement joins TRDV1 to TRDJ1, with 13 nucleotides matching TRDD3. Trimming removed 0 bases from V and 2 bases from J; junction bases left unmatched: 18. The CDR3 consists of 22 residues. Germline V CDR1 and CDR2: TSWWSYY, QGS. The CDR3: CALGELRRLDWGIRLRTDKLIF. In nucleotides, the CDR3 is TGTGCTCTTGGGGAACTACGGAGGCTCGACTGGGGGATACGCCTTAGGACCGATAAACTCATCTTT.

The chain couples TRDV1 to TRDJ1, with D possibly TRDD2 on 6 matching bases. V lost 4 bases and J lost 0, with 12 bases in between. This CDR3 comprises 15 residues. Germline-derived CDR1 and CDR2 are TSWWSYY and QGS. The CDR3 bases are TGTGCTCTTGGGGTACTTCCTCCCGACACCGATAAACTCATCTTT. Protein product: CALGVLPPDTDKLIF.

This chain links TRDV1 with TRDJ1; 12 bases match TRDD3. The germline V gene has CDR1 TSWWSYY and CDR2 QGS. CDR3 length: 18 amino acids. With V trimmed by 1 base and J by 2 bases, 8 bases remained unmatched. CDR3 amino acids: CALGERAGGYVQTDKLIF. Written as DNA, the CDR3 is TGTGCTCTTGGGGAACGTGCTGGGGGATACGTCCAGACCGATAAACTCATCTTT.

This sequence joins TRDV1 and TRDJ1; 11 nucleotides agree with TRDD3. The CDR3 has 17 residues. Germline CDR1 reads TSWWSYY; CDR2 reads QGS. The trim removed 2 bases at V and 8 bases at J, leaving 13 bases unmatched. The CDR3 sequence: CALGERLVLLGDKKLIF. The CDR3 nucleotides read TGTGCTCTTGGGGAAAGGCTGGTCCTACTGGGGGATAAGAAACTCATCTTT.

This clone appeared a few times. The genes are TRDV1 and TRDJ1; possibly TRDD3 for D (6 bases). From germline, CDR1 is TSWWSYY and CDR2 QGS. The V end lost 0 bases, the J end lost 1 base, and 9 bases lay between the germline ends. There are 15 residues in the CDR3. CDR3 sequence (DNA): TGTGCTCTTGGGGAACTTGGGGGCACCACCGATAAACTCATCTTT. It specifies CALGELGGTTDKLIF.

Remarks on this clone: Different DNA sequences within this sample yield the same CDR3. The chain couples TRDV2 to TRDJ1; 12 bases agree with TRDD3. Per the germline V gene, CDR1 is GEAIGNYY and CDR2 is EKD. This CDR3 region has 17 residues. V was pared by 0 bases and J by 4 bases, with 8 bases of the junction left unmatched. The CDR3 here is CACDTRLLGDTLDKLIF. CDR3 DNA: TGTGCCTGTGACACCCGGTTGCTGGGGGATACGCTCGATAAACTCATCTTT.

V and J are TRDV1 and TRDJ1; D is possibly TRDD3 (6 bases). CDR1 and CDR2 (germline): TSWWSYY, QGS. The CDR3 sequence is 16 residues long. V was shortened by 0 bases and J by 7 bases, with 18 bases between the two germline ends. CDR3 bases: TGTGCTCTTGGGGAACTTGTGGGGGTCCAAGGTGGTAAACTCATCTTT. Translating it yields CALGELVGVQGGKLIF.

This clone has more than one count but fewer than ten. One end of the junction does not line up with germline, which may come from a read error. This same CDR3 is encoded by further DNA sequences in the sample. This chain links TRDV1 with TRDJ1; 8 nucleotides match TRDD3. The CDR3 is 19 amino acids. The germline V gene has CDR1 TSWWSYY and CDR2 QGS. This CDR3 is CALGELGKHEGYGTDKLIF. CDR3 nucleotide sequence: TGTGCTCTTGGGGAACTCGGGAAACACGAGGGATACGGGACCGATAAGCTCATCTTT.

This clone has more than one count but fewer than ten. The genes are TRDV1 and TRDJ1; D remains unclear. The V end was cut by 0 bases, the J end by 1 base, with 6 bases between. The CDR3 totals 14 residues. Germline CDR1 reads TSWWSYY; CDR2 reads QGS. The CDR3 DNA follows: TGTGCTCTTGGGGAACTATCGTCCACCGATAAACTCATCTTT. It translates to CALGELSSTDKLIF.

J is TRDJ1 and V is TRDV1; 8 bases are shared with TRDD3. The CDR3 is made up of 25 amino acids. Germline trimming cut 0 bases from V and 0 bases from J; bases unmatched to any gene: 30. Germline CDR1 and CDR2: TSWWSYY and QGS. CDR3 sequence: CALGELLPYVAGTGGPLCYTDKLIF. CDR3 nucleotides: TGTGCTCTTGGGGAACTGCTGCCCTACGTAGCCGGTACTGGGGGCCCACTCTGTTACACCGATAAACTCATCTTT.

This clone was counted between two and nine times. The chain couples TRDV1 to TRDJ1, with TRDD3 identical over 9 bases. CDR3 length equals 15 residues. V gave up 1 base and J gave up 7 bases; unmatched junction bases: 7. Looked up from germline, CDR1 is TSWWSYY and CDR2 is QGS. The CDR3 sequence: CALGERRGYAGKLIF. CDR3 sequence (DNA): TGTGCTCTTGGGGAACGGAGGGGATACGCAGGTAAACTCATCTTT.

This clone was detected a few times. The rearrangement uses TRDV1 and TRDJ1; 8 bases are a match to TRDD3. The junction had 28 bases not matched to a gene; V was cut back by 4 bases and J by 0 bases. CDR1 and CDR2 from the germline V gene are TSWWSYY and QGS. CDR3 size: 23 residues. The CDR3 DNA is TGTGCTCTTGGGGCGAGCTACCCCCGGGATCGGTACTGGGGGCCCTCATACACCGATAAACTCATCTTT. It specifies CALGASYPRDRYWGPSYTDKLIF.

This clone was observed a few times. Germline and junction disagree at one end, which may indicate a read error. The chain employs TRDV1 and TRDJ1; 9 bases fit TRDD3. The CDR3 spans 23 residues. Germline V gene data show CDR1 as TSWWSYY and CDR2 as QGS. The CDR3 DNA sequence: TGCGCTCTTGGGGAGTTCAGAGGTATTGGGGGGATACATTCAGACGGACGTAAGGATAAACTCATCTTT. This codes for CALGEFRGIGGIHSDGRKDKLIF.

The chain links TRDV1 to TRDJ1, with D possibly matching TRDD3 (6 bases). The V end was cut by 0 bases, the J end by 0 bases, with 17 bases between. Germline lookup yields CDR1 TSWWSYY and CDR2 QGS. The CDR3 covers 18 residues. CDR3 in DNA: TGTGCTCTTGGGGAACTAAGTGAAGGGGGGACTTACACCGATAAACTCATCTTT. Its protein product is CALGELSEGGTYTDKLIF.